Below are 25 T cell receptor beta chains sequenced from a single sample in a study of T cell responses to AZD1222 COVID-19 vaccine. Profiling relied on immunoSEQ multiplex PCR, and the TCRdb table lists in-frame clones only, not all of them. The sample has roughly 120,000 clones, 92% seen once. The sample was peripheral blood, taken 28 days after the second AZD1222 dose. These receptor sequences come from an adult who received the AZD1222 COVID-19 vaccine.

The V gene is TRBV7-9, the J gene TRBJ2-2; TRBD2 agrees at 8 bases. Trimming cost V 3 bases and J 6 bases; bases outside gene matches: 9. This CDR3 region has 16 residues. CDR1 is SEHNR and CDR2 is FQNEAQ in the germline V gene (reference sequence). CDR3 amino acids: CASSFLGTRGAGELFF. CDR3 in DNA: TGTGCCAGCAGCTTCCTCGGGACTAGAGGGGCCGGGGAGCTGTTTTTT. The entire variable domain, with the rest obtained from reference TRBV7-9 and TRBJ2-2, is as follows: DTGVSQNPRHKITKRGQNVTFRCDPISEHNRLYWYRQTLGQGPEFLTYFQNEAQLEKSRLLSDRFSAERPKGSFSTLEIQRTEQGDSAMYLCASSFLGTRGAGELFFGEGSRLTVL.

This chain connects TRBV28 to TRBJ1-5; D unclear. This CDR3 spans 15 amino acids. The germline V and J ends were trimmed by 2 bases and 4 bases, with 12 bases remaining between them. The germline CDR1 and CDR2 sequences are MDHEN and SYDVKM. The CDR3 sequence is CASSLGRLGNQPQHF. CDR3 in DNA: TGTGCCAGCAGTTTAGGTAGGCTAGGGAATCAGCCCCAGCATTTT.

The rearrangement joins TRBV29-1 to TRBJ2-5, with D maybe TRBD2 (7 bases). The V end was cut by 4 bases, the J end by 7 bases, with 16 bases between. From germline, CDR1 is SQVTM and CDR2 ANQGSEA. The CDR3 contains 13 residues. CDR3 in DNA: TGCAGCGTTGTATCCCCAGGGGAGGGGACCCAGTACTTC. Its protein is CSVVSPGEGTQYF.

This rearrangement joins TRBV6-1 to TRBJ1-2; D is unclear. V lost 0 bases and J lost 2, with 10 bases in between. Looked up from germline, CDR1 is MNHNS and CDR2 is SASEGT. The CDR3 length is 15 residues. The CDR3 region has the DNA TGTGCCAGCAGTGAAGCGGCAGGAGAAAACTATGGCTACACCTTC. The encoded protein is CASSEAAGENYGYTF.

The chain is built from TRBV28 and TRBJ1-1; 7 positions match TRBD1. The length of the CDR3 is 14 residues. V gave up 5 bases and J gave up 5 bases; unmatched junction bases: 8. CDR1 is MDHEN, CDR2 SYDVKM, per germline. The CDR3 region has the DNA TGTGCCAGCAGTCCCAGGGGGGGGAGAACTGAAGCTTTCTTT. It is translated as CASSPRGGRTEAFF.

Only a few counts were recorded for this clone. The gene calls are TRBV7-2 and TRBJ2-3; D is unclear. The CDR3 runs to 11 residues. Germline CDR1 SGHTA, CDR2 FQGNSA. The ends were cut back, 2 bases at V and 4 bases at J, with 1 base in the middle. CDR3 in DNA: TGTGCCAGCAGCTTACCAGATACGCAGTATTTT. Encoded protein: CASSLPDTQYF.

This clone has only one observation. The chain has TRBV3-1 (or the pseudogene TRBV3-2) and TRBJ2-5; D might be TRBD2 (6 bases). V dropped 4 bases and J dropped 2 bases, with 8 bases sitting between them. CDR3 length: 13 residues. Per the germline V gene, CDR1 is LGHDT and CDR2 is YNNKEL (reference sequence). DNA for the CDR3: TGTGCCAGCAGCCTGACTAGACAAGAGACCCAGTACTTC. Its protein is CASSLTRQETQYF.

J is TRBJ1-2 and V is TRBV4-2, with D unclear. The CDR3 length is 14 residues. Germline lookup yields CDR1 LGHNA and CDR2 YNFKEQ. With 0 bases removed from V and 8 bases from J, the gap between germline ends came to 13 bases. CDR3 protein: CASSQEDLGGGYTF. The CDR3, as DNA: TGTGCCAGCAGCCAAGAAGATCTCGGAGGAGGCTACACCTTC.

The genes are TRBV7-8 and TRBJ2-5; 8 bases fit TRBD2. Germline-derived CDR1 and CDR2 are SGHVS and FQNEAQ. Unmatched junction bases numbered 18, after V lost 1 base and J lost 5 bases. The CDR3 has 19 residues. In DNA form, the CDR3 reads TGTGCCAGCAGCTTAGTCAGACTAGCGCCCCTAATCCCCGGGGAGACCCAGTACTTC. This encodes CASSLVRLAPLIPGETQYF.

The gene calls are TRBV6-5 and TRBJ1-2, with a possible D match to TRBD1 (6 bases). Germline CDR1 reads MNHEY; CDR2 reads SVGAGI. V was cut by 2 bases and J by 4 bases, with 11 bases left in between. The CDR3 totals 14 residues. As DNA, the CDR3 is TGTGCCAGCAGTTACGGGGGGCGCAGCTATGGCTACACCTTC. It specifies CASSYGGRSYGYTF.

V and J are TRBV7-2 and TRBJ1-1; possible D gene TRBD1, 5 bases. The germline CDR1 and CDR2 sequences are SGHTA and FQGNSA. CDR3 size: 14 residues. Trimming removed 4 bases at V and 8 bases at J, with 17 bases between. In nucleotides, the CDR3 is TGTGCCAGCAGCTCCTGGGACGAAGGGTACGAAGCTTTCTTT. Amino acids: CASSSWDEGYEAFF.

This chain connects TRBV28 to TRBJ1-2; 9 nucleotides match TRBD1. CDR1 is MDHEN, CDR2 SYDVKM, per germline. This CDR3 is 15 amino acids long. Unmatched junction bases numbered 11, after V lost 6 bases and J lost 6 bases. Written as DNA, the CDR3 is TGTGCCAGCAGATACCCGGGACAGGGAATTAATGGCTACACCTTC. Amino acids: CASRYPGQGINGYTF.

The V gene is TRBV20-1, the J gene TRBJ1-2, with D unresolved. The CDR3 runs to 12 residues. CDR1 and CDR2 (germline): DFQATT, SNEGSKA (reference sequence). V lost 3 bases and J 2 bases, leaving 7 bases between the germline ends. In DNA, the CDR3 is TGCAGTGCTAGTACCGGAAACTATGGCTACACCTTC. Encoded protein: CSASTGNYGYTF.

This chain links TRBV29-1 with TRBJ2-7; 7 bases fit TRBD2. Per germline, CDR1 SQVTM and CDR2 ANQGSEA. Trimming took 7 bases from V and 3 from J; bases not matched to a gene: 15. The CDR3 is 15 amino acids. CDR3 in amino acids: CSAGLLRGLNYEQYF. The CDR3 DNA reads TGCAGCGCTGGACTTTTACGGGGACTAAACTACGAGCAGTACTTC.

The chain is built from TRBV18 and TRBJ1-1; possible D gene TRBD1, 5 bases. V lost 3 bases and J 0 bases, leaving 8 bases between the germline ends. CDR1 and CDR2 (germline): KGHSH, LQKENI. The CDR3 sequence is 14 residues long. This chain's CDR3 is CASSPPGLNTEAFF. The CDR3 nucleotides read TGTGCCAGCTCACCTCCAGGGTTGAACACTGAAGCTTTCTTT.

The chain recombines TRBV12-2 with TRBJ2-7. TRBV12-2 is designated a pseudogene. The CDR3 has 17 amino acids. The DNA for the CDR3 is TGTGCAAGTCGCTTACTAAAATTGGGGGACGATATCTACGAGCAGTACTTC. Its protein product is CASRLLKLGDDIYEQYF.

The chain combines TRBV3-1 (or the pseudogene TRBV3-2) with TRBJ2-1; TRBD2 might be the D (6 bases). Trimming stripped 5 bases from V and 5 bases from J, with 16 bases between. The CDR3 extends over 15 amino acids. CDR1 is LGHDT, CDR2 YNNKEL, per germline (reference sequence). Here the CDR3 reads CASSNEGRRDNEQFF. CDR3 in DNA: TGTGCCAGCAGCAACGAAGGGAGGCGGGACAATGAGCAGTTCTTC.

The J gene is TRBJ1-2, the V gene TRBV18; no definite D call. V was shortened by 0 bases and J by 10 bases, with 18 bases between the two germline ends. Germline CDR1 and CDR2: KGHSH and LQKENI. This CDR3 comprises 15 residues. The DNA for the CDR3 is TGTGCCAGCTCACCACCGATCAGCGCCGCATTTGACTACACCTTC. Translation: CASSPPISAAFDYTF. The variable domain in full, completed from reference TRBV18 and TRBJ1-2, reads NAGVMQNPRHLVRRRGQEARLRCSPMKGHSHVYWYRQLPEEGLKFMVYLQKENIIDESGMPKERFSAEFPKEGPSILRIQQVVRGDSAAYFCASSPPISAAFDYTFGSGTRLTVV.

CDR3 DNA sequence: TGCAGCGTTGCCAGCGGGGCAGTCAATGAGCAGTTCTTC. This sequence encodes CSVASGAVNEQFF. This sequence joins TRBV29-1 and TRBJ2-1, with 7 bases matching TRBD2. Germline lookup yields CDR1 SQVTM and CDR2 ANQGSEA. The CDR3 totals 13 residues. V gave up 4 bases and J gave up 6 bases; unmatched junction bases: 6.

The CDR3 region is CASSGTVNTEAFF. The CDR3 region has the DNA TGCGCCAGCAGCGGGACAGTGAACACTGAAGCTTTCTTT. The rearrangement links TRBV5-1 to TRBJ1-1; 7 bases fit TRBD1. This CDR3 has 13 amino acids. V lost 4 bases to trimming and J lost 0 bases; unmatched junction nucleotides: 0. Germline V gives CDR1 SGHRS, CDR2 YFSETQ.

The V gene is TRBV7-2, the J gene TRBJ2-2; 8 nucleotides line up with TRBD1. The CDR3 spans 17 residues. The V and J ends lost 0 bases and 6 bases, in that order; junction bases with no gene match: 9. CDR1 is SGHTA and CDR2 is FQGNSA in the germline V gene. CDR3 coding DNA: TGTGCCAGCAGCTTAGCCCGTGGGACAGGAGTCCCCGGGGAGCTGTTTTTT. Protein: CASSLARGTGVPGELFF.

The J gene is TRBJ1-2, the V gene TRBV25-1; D gene ambiguous. Germline-derived CDR1 and CDR2 are MGHDK and SYGVNS. V was trimmed by 3 bases and J by 4 bases, leaving 9 bases between them. This CDR3 region has 13 residues. The CDR3 sequence: CASSENGVYGYTF. The CDR3 region has the DNA TGTGCCAGCAGTGAGAACGGTGTCTATGGCTACACCTTC.

The chain combines TRBV6-6 with TRBJ1-5, with 7 bases fitting TRBD1. The J segment lost 2 bases and the V segment lost 2 bases, leaving 6 bases of the junction unmatched. The germline V gene encodes CDR1 MNHNY and CDR2 SVGAGI (reference sequence). This CDR3 is 16 amino acids long. CDR3 sequence (DNA): TGTGCCAGCAGTTACCCACAGGGGCAACGCAATCAGCCCCAGCATTTT. Translating gives CASSYPQGQRNQPQHF.

The rearrangement uses TRBV5-6 and TRBJ2-1; TRBD1 aligns across 7 bases. The CDR3 consists of 14 residues. With V trimmed by 1 base and J by 5 bases, 3 bases remained unmatched. In germline, CDR1 is SGHDT, CDR2 YYEEEE. This CDR3 is CASSLPGQDNEQFF. As DNA, the CDR3 is TGTGCCAGCAGCTTGCCCGGACAGGACAATGAGCAGTTCTTC. Complete variable domain (other parts from reference TRBV5-6 and TRBJ2-1): DAGVTQSPTHLIKTRGQQVTLRCSPKSGHDTVSWYQQALGQGPQFIFQYYEEEERQRGNFPDRFSGHQFPNYSSELNVNALLLGDSALYLCASSLPGQDNEQFFGPGTRLTVL.

This sequence joins TRBV19 and TRBJ1-2, with D hard to call. The CDR3 contains 17 residues. Germline V CDR1 and CDR2: LNHDA, SQIVND (reference sequence). Deletions cut 0 bases from V and 0 bases from J, with 14 bases between. CDR3 region: CASSIDRRNHSNYGYTF. CDR3 DNA: TGTGCCAGTAGTATAGATAGACGGAACCATTCTAACTATGGCTACACCTTC.